This entry describes one TCR beta chain. Its antigen is unidentified. Both 60 Vbeta primers and 13 Jbeta primers went into the PCR. TCRdb keeps only in-frame clones here, not all; method: immunoSEQ multiplex PCR. In the table there are some 200,000 clones, approximately 12% of which are singletons. This specimen comes from a study of cytomegalovirus exposure and HLA in healthy donors. Study-wide points: Presence/absence analyses took donor sequencing depth as roughly uniform. When analyzed later, the rates of TCR association showed variation by HLA locus, with DRB1 the most and HLA-C the fewest. The likely explanation for a cluster of highly shared sequence variants was sequencing artifact. Other equally common chains were less clonally expanded than HLA-associated TCR beta chains, a later analysis showed.

Germline CDR1 and CDR2: SGHTA and FQGNSA. V lost 5 bases, J lost 4 bases, and 11 bases lay in between. The CDR3 contains 13 residues. The source material was PBMCs. The TCR was taken from a man over 45 in good health and CMV-seropositive. The genes are TRBV7-2 and TRBJ1-2; possible D gene TRBD1, 6 bases. The CDR3 here is CASSRGGGYGYTF. The CDR3 bases are TGTGCCAGCAGCCGAGGGGGGGGCTATGGCTACACCTTC.